This entry lists 23 T cell receptor beta chains sequenced from one sample in a study of cytomegalovirus exposure and HLA in healthy donors. Use of 60 Vbeta and 13 Jbeta primers characterized the PCR. The table came from immunoSEQ multiplex PCR; TCRdb's copy has only in-frame clones and leaves some out. This sample carries 200,000 to 250,000 clones, more than 70% of them seen once, and the ten largest clones take about 1.2%. Sequences were obtained from PBMCs. The receptors were sampled from a human donor in good health.

CDR3 residues: CASSGNRDKAIFGTEAFF. The CDR3 coding sequence is TGTGCCAGCAGTGGGAACCGGGACAAGGCCATCTTCGGCACTGAAGCTTTCTTT. The J gene is TRBJ1-1, the V gene TRBV6-1, with D perhaps matching TRBD1 (6 bases). The CDR3 runs 18 residues. Deletions cut 4 bases from V and 4 bases from J, with 25 bases between. CDR1 is MNHNS, CDR2 SASEGT, per germline.

The chain carries TRBV6-5 and TRBJ1-1, with a weak D call TRBD1 (6 bases). V was trimmed by 2 bases and J by 2 bases, leaving 12 bases between them. Per germline, CDR1 MNHEY and CDR2 SVGAGI. The CDR3 is 15 residues long. CDR3 nucleotide sequence: TGTGCCAGCAGTTACGGAACAGGGCGTAACACTGAAGCTTTCTTT. This encodes CASSYGTGRNTEAFF.

This chain connects TRBV6-6 to TRBJ2-3; TRBD2 aligns across 12 bases. V lost 0 bases and J lost 5; bases outside the gene matches: 0. Germline V gene lookup returns CDR1 MNHNY and CDR2 SVGAGI (reference sequence). The CDR3 is made up of 15 amino acids. CDR3 nucleotides: TGTGCCAGCAGTTACTCGACTAGCGGGAGAGATACGCAGTATTTT. Amino acids: CASSYSTSGRDTQYF.

The chain carries TRBV6-1 and TRBJ2-5; D is possibly TRBD2 (5 bases). The CDR3 has 15 residues. The germline V gene has CDR1 MNHNS and CDR2 SASEGT. V was cut by 5 bases and J by 3 bases, with 16 bases left in between. The CDR3: CASSPFGVAKETQYF. The CDR3 DNA follows: TGTGCCAGCAGTCCATTCGGGGTAGCGAAAGAGACCCAGTACTTC.

The V and J genes are TRBV28 and TRBJ2-7, with a tentative D call TRBD2 (6 bases). The CDR3 runs to 14 residues. Per germline, CDR1 MDHEN and CDR2 SYDVKM. V lost 6 bases and J 3 bases, leaving 15 bases between the germline ends. The DNA for the CDR3 is TGTGCCAGCAGCTCCCCCTACGGGAGCTACGAGCAGTACTTC. It translates to CASSSPYGSYEQYF.

The chain couples TRBV7-9 to TRBJ2-1, with 12 nucleotides matching TRBD2. The J segment lost 3 bases and the V segment lost 5 bases, leaving 8 bases of the junction unmatched. The CDR3 has 17 amino acids. The germline V gene has CDR1 SEHNR and CDR2 FQNEAQ (reference sequence). The CDR3 region has the DNA TGTGCCAGCAGCGCGCGGACTAGCGGGGAATACTACAATGAGCAGTTCTTC. Translation: CASSARTSGEYYNEQFF.

The chain combines TRBV5-1 with TRBJ1-1; no clear D gene. This CDR3 has 16 amino acids. Trimming took off 1 base at V and 4 bases at J, with 17 bases between the two ends. Germline CDR1 and CDR2: SGHRS and YFSETQ. This CDR3 reads CASSLSRVEYATEAFF. The CDR3 bases are TGCGCCAGCAGCTTGTCACGCGTTGAGTATGCCACTGAAGCTTTCTTT.

The gene calls are TRBV11-2 and TRBJ2-6, with TRBD1 matching 8 bases. The V and J ends lost 0 bases and 1 base, in that order; junction bases with no gene match: 8. This CDR3 is built from 19 residues. Germline lookup yields CDR1 SGHAT and CDR2 FQNNGV. The CDR3, as DNA: TGTGCCAGCAGCTTAGATCGGGACAGGATCGAGTCTGGGGCCAACGTCCTGACTTTC. This translates into CASSLDRDRIESGANVLTF.

This clone was detected only once. This chain joins TRBV7-9 and TRBJ2-7, with TRBD2 matching 10 bases. The V and J ends lost 6 bases and 5 bases, in that order; junction bases with no gene match: 7. Germline V gene sequence: CDR1 SEHNR, CDR2 FQNEAQ (reference sequence). CDR3 length: 14 residues. The CDR3 nucleotides read TGTGCCAGCAGTGCTAGCGGGAGTACGAACGAGCAGTACTTC. This codes for CASSASGSTNEQYF.

The chain is built from TRBV9 and TRBJ2-1, with 9 bases identical to TRBD2. Losses at the gene ends were 2 bases for V and 4 bases for J; bases not matched to a gene: 7. This CDR3 is built from 16 residues. The germline CDR1 and CDR2 sequences are SGDLS and YYNGEE. CDR3 sequence (DNA): TGTGCCAGCAGCGTGAGGAGGACTAGCGAATACAATGAGCAGTTCTTC. Protein sequence: CASSVRRTSEYNEQFF.

V is TRBV6-1 and J is TRBJ1-2; D is perhaps TRBD1 (6 bases). CDR3 length: 14 amino acids. The germline V and J ends were trimmed by 3 bases and 8 bases, with 16 bases remaining between them. Germline loops: CDR1 MNHNS, CDR2 SASEGT. The CDR3 loop is CASSDVPGVGGYTF. CDR3 DNA: TGTGCCAGCAGTGACGTCCCAGGGGTGGGCGGCTACACCTTC.

The chain links TRBV2 to TRBJ2-2; 8 bases match TRBD1. The CDR3 is 15 amino acids. Per germline, CDR1 SNHLY and CDR2 FYNNEI. With 6 bases clipped from V and 7 bases from J, the junction kept 10 bases outside the gene matches. CDR3 DNA sequence: TGTGCCAGCAGAGAGATACCAGGGGGCAGCGGGGAGCTGTTTTTT. Protein product: CASREIPGGSGELFF.

This clone has only a few counts. This chain links TRBV5-8 with TRBJ2-1, with 11 bases aligning to TRBD2. Unmatched junction bases numbered 12, after V lost 4 bases and J lost 6 bases. CDR3 length: 17 amino acids. Germline-derived CDR1 and CDR2 are SGHTS and YDEGEE. DNA of the CDR3: TGTGCCAGCAGCCCTGAACCTAGCGGGAGGACGGGCAATGAGCAGTTCTTC. It is translated as CASSPEPSGRTGNEQFF.

As DNA, the CDR3 is TGTGCCAGCAGTGGCTCGGACAGAATTGACCGCACAGATACGCAGTATTTT. Protein: CASSGSDRIDRTDTQYF. The gene calls are TRBV6-1 and TRBJ2-3, with D possibly being TRBD1 (6 bases). Trimming removed 4 bases at V and 1 base at J, with 18 bases between. The CDR3 totals 17 residues. The germline V gene encodes CDR1 MNHNS and CDR2 SASEGT.

The chain recombines TRBV5-1 with TRBJ2-2, with TRBD2 matching over 9 bases. Germline V lookup: CDR1 SGHRS, CDR2 YFSETQ. Germline trimming cut 2 bases from V and 0 bases from J; bases unmatched to any gene: 20. CDR3 length: 22 residues. In DNA form, the CDR3 reads TGCGCCAGCAGCTTCAACCCAACACAGAAGACTAGCGGTCAGTCGAACACCGGGGAGCTGTTTTTT. It codes for CASSFNPTQKTSGQSNTGELFF.

The rearrangement joins TRBV5-1 to TRBJ2-5; 8 bases align to TRBD2. The CDR3 consists of 14 residues. V was pared by 5 bases and J by 1 base, with 4 bases of the junction left unmatched. Germline V gives CDR1 SGHRS, CDR2 YFSETQ. CDR3 sequence: CASSPGGGQETQYF. CDR3 bases: TGCGCCAGCAGTCCGGGGGGGGGCCAAGAGACCCAGTACTTC.

CDR3 DNA: TGCGCCAGCAGCCAAGGGGGAGATTTCAATGAGCAGTTCTTC. It codes for CASSQGGDFNEQFF. This chain joins TRBV4-1 and TRBJ2-1, with D perhaps matching TRBD2 (5 bases). The CDR3 runs to 14 residues. Trimming stripped 1 base from V and 6 bases from J, with 10 bases between. CDR1 and CDR2 (germline): MGHRA, YSYEKL.

This rearrangement joins TRBV2 to TRBJ1-1; a weak D match, TRBD1 (6 bases). Trimming shortened V by 8 bases and J by 0 bases, and 10 bases separated the two germline ends. The germline CDR1 and CDR2 sequences are SNHLY and FYNNEI. CDR3 size: 13 residues. This CDR3 reads CASGGQMNTEAFF. CDR3 coding DNA: TGTGCCAGCGGAGGACAGATGAACACTGAAGCTTTCTTT.

V gene TRBV6-8 combines with J gene TRBJ2-1; 7 bases fit TRBD2. The length of the CDR3 is 12 residues. In germline, CDR1 is MNHGY, CDR2 SAAAGT. The J segment lost 4 bases and the V segment lost 9 bases, leaving 3 bases of the junction unmatched. The chain's CDR3 is CARRGEYNEQFF. The CDR3 region has the DNA TGTGCCAGACGGGGGGAATACAATGAGCAGTTCTTC.

Note on this clone: Other DNA sequences in this sample translate to the same CDR3. This chain joins TRBV7-2 and TRBJ2-1, with 10 bases matching TRBD2. The J segment lost 6 bases and the V segment lost 1 base, leaving 3 bases of the junction unmatched. The CDR3 spans 15 residues. Looked up from germline, CDR1 is SGHTA and CDR2 is FQGNSA. The CDR3 bases are TGTGCCAGCAGCTTAGTAGCGGGAGGTAGCAATGAGCAGTTCTTC. Protein sequence: CASSLVAGGSNEQFF.

This chain uses TRBV4-2 with TRBJ2-1, with 7 bases fitting TRBD2. There are 18 residues in the CDR3. The V segment lost 3 bases and the J segment 7 bases; nucleotides outside the gene matches: 18. Germline CDR1 reads LGHNA; CDR2 reads YNFKEQ. The CDR3 DNA follows: TGTGCCAGCAGCCAGTCCACCGCCCGGCGGGAGTCCGGGAATGAGCAGTTCTTC. Translating gives CASSQSTARRESGNEQFF.

The rearrangement uses TRBV7-9 and TRBJ2-3; 8 bases align to TRBD1. CDR3 length: 15 amino acids. Germline CDR1 reads SEHNR; CDR2 reads FQNEAQ (reference sequence). J gave up 3 bases and V 3 bases, and 5 bases lay outside the gene matches. The CDR3 coding sequence is TGTGCCAGCAGCTTGACCAGGGGGCTAACAGATACGCAGTATTTT. It translates to CASSLTRGLTDTQYF. Full variable domain (missing parts from reference TRBV7-9 and TRBJ2-3): DTGVSQNPRHKITKRGQNVTFRCDPISEHNRLYWYRQTLGQGPEFLTYFQNEAQLEKSRLLSDRFSAERPKGSFSTLEIQRTEQGDSAMYLCASSLTRGLTDTQYFGPGTRLTVL.

The rearrangement joins TRBV5-4 to TRBJ2-1; 8 positions match TRBD1. Trimming removed 4 bases from V and 2 bases from J; junction bases left unmatched: 5. The CDR3 is made up of 15 amino acids. Per the germline V gene, CDR1 is SGHNT and CDR2 is YYREEE (reference sequence). The CDR3 DNA is TGTGCCAGCAGCACTGGACAGGGTACCTACAATGAGCAGTTCTTC. This encodes CASSTGQGTYNEQFF.